This T cell receptor beta chain was recorded in a study of T cell changes during pregnancy in multiple sclerosis. Here immunoSEQ multiplex PCR was the method, and the copy in TCRdb shows in-frame clones only, minus some. Of 91,000 or so clones listed, 92% are singletons. V was clipped by 5 bases and J by 10 bases; unmatched bases: 12. There are 16 residues in the CDR3. From germline, CDR1 is PRHDT and CDR2 FYEKMQ (reference sequence). This receptor was identified in a female donor with multiple sclerosis, enrolled in a pregnancy study. V usage is TRBV13 and J usage is TRBJ1-4; 11 nucleotides align to TRBD1. Sequenced here: peripheral blood, sampled after pregnancy. The CDR3 protein is CASSPQPGTGGVKLFF. In DNA form, the CDR3 reads TGTGCCAGCAGCCCGCAACCCGGGACAGGGGGGGTAAAACTGTTTTTT.